A single sample is the source of the 9 T cell receptor beta chains below, sequenced in a study of vaccination effects on CD4 cells after COVID-19. TCRdb keeps only in-frame clones here, not all; method: immunoSEQ multiplex PCR. Of more than 65,000 clones in the sample, approximately 80% were seen once. Before any sequencing was done, the ViraFEST assay used viral peptide pools to expand antigen-specific CD4+ T cells. CD4+ T cells were isolated after around 10 days of culture. As their vaccination, participants received two doses of either BNT162b2 or mRNA-1273. Antigens of these TCRs are unknown. The specimen was CD4+ T cells from PBMCs cultured with HCoV-229E spike peptides, collected after COVID-19 vaccination. These receptor sequences come from a human donor who received a COVID-19 vaccine.

The V gene is TRBV18, the J gene TRBJ1-1; the D is unclear. Looked up from germline, CDR1 is KGHSH and CDR2 is LQKENI. V lost 1 base and J 4 bases, leaving 13 bases between the germline ends. The CDR3 contains 15 residues. The CDR3 DNA is TGTGCCAGCTCACCACTAGGCGGGGTGGGCACTGAAGCTTTCTTT. It specifies CASSPLGGVGTEAFF.

This chain uses TRBV5-1 with TRBJ2-5, with 10 bases identical to TRBD2. This CDR3 is built from 17 residues. CDR1 SGHRS and CDR2 YFSETQ come from the germline V gene. The V and J ends lost 0 bases and 1 base, in that order; junction bases with no gene match: 6. The CDR3 sequence: CASSLASGGASQETQYF. For the CDR3, the DNA is TGCGCCAGCAGCTTGGCGAGCGGGGGGGCTAGCCAAGAGACCCAGTACTTC.

V is TRBV14 and J is TRBJ1-3; D is unclear. Trimming pared 7 bases from V and 4 bases from J, leaving 14 bases between. From germline, CDR1 is SGHDN and CDR2 FVKESK. The CDR3 spans 14 residues. CDR3 region: CASIPRQEGNTIYF. CDR3 nucleotide sequence: TGTGCCAGCATCCCCAGGCAAGAAGGAAACACCATATATTTT.

The rearrangement uses TRBV7-2 and TRBJ1-2; D uncertain. V was cut by 1 base and J by 7 bases, with 7 bases left in between. There are 12 residues in the CDR3. Germline CDR1 reads SGHTA; CDR2 reads FQGNSA. Written as DNA, the CDR3 is TGTGCCAGCAGCTTAGTCAACGTTGGCTACACCTTC. It encodes CASSLVNVGYTF. The variable domain in full, with the rest retrieved from reference TRBV7-2 and TRBJ1-2, is GAGVSQSPSNKVTEKGKDVELRCDPISGHTALYWYRQSLGQGLEFLIYFQGNSAPDKSGLPSDRFSAERTGGSVSTLTIQRTQQEDSAVYLCASSLVNVGYTFGSGTRLTVV.

The V gene is TRBV11-2, the J gene TRBJ2-1; D unresolved. CDR3 size: 13 residues. V lost 1 base, J lost 6 bases, and 7 bases lay in between. From germline, CDR1 is SGHAT and CDR2 FQNNGV. CDR3 sequence: CASSLGLVNEQFF. DNA for the CDR3: TGTGCCAGCAGCTTAGGACTTGTCAATGAGCAGTTCTTC.

The rearrangement uses TRBV25-1 and TRBJ1-5; the D gene is possibly TRBD1 (5 bases). From germline, CDR1 is MGHDK and CDR2 SYGVNS. The CDR3 totals 15 residues. V lost 2 bases and J lost 3, with 11 bases in between. The CDR3 DNA is TGTGCCAGCAGTGAAGGCAGGGCGAACAATCAGCCCCAGCATTTT. Encoded protein: CASSEGRANNQPQHF. The whole variable domain, filled in from reference TRBV25-1 and TRBJ1-5, reads EADIYQTPRYLVIGTGKKITLECSQTMGHDKMYWYQQDPGMELHLIHYSYGVNSTEKGDLSSESTVSRIRTEHFPLTLESARPSHTSQYLCASSEGRANNQPQHFGDGTRLSIL.

The chain combines TRBV7-2 with TRBJ1-2, with 7 bases matching TRBD1. The germline V gene encodes CDR1 SGHTA and CDR2 FQGNSA. V gave up 3 bases and J gave up 3 bases; unmatched junction bases: 7. This CDR3 is built from 15 residues. CDR3 sequence reads: CASSFRQGGDYGYTF. CDR3 in DNA: TGTGCCAGCAGCTTCAGACAGGGCGGTGACTATGGCTACACCTTC.

The rearrangement links TRBV27 to TRBJ1-1; 10 bases line up with TRBD1. Germline V gene sequence: CDR1 MNHEY, CDR2 SMNVEV (reference sequence). The CDR3 is 13 residues long. J lost 6 bases, V lost 5 bases, and 3 bases had no gene match. CDR3 DNA: TGTGCCAGCAGTCACGGACAGGGGGCTGAAGCTTTCTTT. Amino acid sequence: CASSHGQGAEAFF.

The chain joins TRBV2 to TRBJ2-1; 10 bases match TRBD2. The germline gives CDR1 SNHLY, CDR2 FYNNEI. J was trimmed by 8 bases and V by 2 bases; bases with no gene match: 6. The CDR3 is 15 residues long. CDR3 nucleotide sequence: TGTGCCAGCAGTGAAAGCCTAGCGGGGGCCTATGAGCAGTTCTTC. Translating gives CASSESLAGAYEQFF.